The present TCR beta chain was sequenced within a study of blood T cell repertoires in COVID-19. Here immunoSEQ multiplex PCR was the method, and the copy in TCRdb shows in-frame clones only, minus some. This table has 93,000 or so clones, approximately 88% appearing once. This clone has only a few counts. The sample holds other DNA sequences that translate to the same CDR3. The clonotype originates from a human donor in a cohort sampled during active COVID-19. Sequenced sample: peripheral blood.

CDR3 in DNA: TGTGCCACCAGCAGAGATCGGGGTTCCTACGAGCAGTACTTC. This encodes CATSRDRGSYEQYF. The chain couples TRBV15 to TRBJ2-7, with D tentatively TRBD2 (5 bases). CDR1 and CDR2 (germline): LNHNV, YYDKDF (reference sequence). The CDR3 extends over 14 amino acids. Trimming left V 0 bases short and J 1 base short, with 7 bases between.